This T cell receptor (beta chain) was recorded in a study of technical replicates of blood from a few donors. V lost 3 bases, J lost 2 bases, and 3 bases stayed unmatched. This CDR3 region has 15 residues. Per the germline V gene, CDR1 is GTSNPN and CDR2 is SVGIG (reference sequence). Only in-frame clones appear in the TCRdb table, and some are missing; sequencing was by immunoSEQ multiplex PCR. The sample records fewer than 15,000 clones, approximately 80% being singletons. This chain links TRBV30 with TRBJ2-6; 8 positions agree with TRBD1. The source of this sequence is a human donor in good health. Sample: PBMCs. CDR3 sequence (DNA): TGTGCCTGGAGCCAGGGGGCTGCTGGGGCCAACGTCCTGACTTTC. The encoded protein is CAWSQGAAGANVLTF.